This T cell receptor (beta chain) was obtained from a study of blood T cells in healthy people across ages. The germline V and J ends were trimmed by 0 bases and 8 bases, with 16 bases remaining between them. CDR3 length: 15 amino acids. Per germline, CDR1 LGHNA and CDR2 YSLEER. Alongside a J-beta primer mix, a sample-barcoded 5' primer served in a second PCR lasting 7 to 11 cycles. From the 5' RACE reads, TCRdb called clonotypes with MiXCR, one entry per CDR3 protein. The sample lists fewer than 800,000 distinct CDR3 sequences; 20% to 25% were seen once. The data also belong to a second study, concerning T cells of mothers and their children. That paper notes: Nobody spotted any persistent microchimeric T cell clones.

The sample was blood. The chain carries TRBV4-3 and TRBJ1-1, with D unclear. This TCR derives from a boy aged 5-17 years in good health. In nucleotides, the CDR3 is TGCGCCAGCAGCCAAGACCGGCAGGAGGTCAACGAAGCTTTCTTT. This translates into CASSQDRQEVNEAFF.